Each of the 27 T cell receptor beta chains below was sequenced from the same sample in a study of cytomegalovirus exposure and HLA in healthy donors. Use of 60 Vbeta and 13 Jbeta primers characterized the PCR. Method: immunoSEQ multiplex PCR; TCRdb's copy keeps in-frame clones and lacks some. The sample has fewer than 150,000 clones, 65% to 80% seen once. The sequencing input was PBMCs. These receptors originate from a middle-aged woman in good health and CMV-seropositive.

J is TRBJ2-7 and V is TRBV5-1; D is possibly TRBD1 (7 bases). The CDR3 totals 15 residues. CDR1 and CDR2 from the germline V gene are SGHRS and YFSETQ. V lost 0 bases, J lost 2 bases, and 12 bases lay in between. CDR3 loop: CASSLGGTAAYEQYF. For the CDR3, the DNA is TGCGCCAGCAGCTTGGGCGGGACAGCTGCCTACGAGCAGTACTTC.

The chain has TRBV4-3 and TRBJ1-5; maybe TRBD1 (5 bases). The V end lost 0 bases, the J end lost 3 bases, and 12 bases lay between the germline ends. The CDR3 has 16 amino acids. Germline CDR1 is LGHNA and CDR2 is YSLEER. The CDR3 region has the DNA TGCGCCAGCAGCCAAGAGCGATGGGGCCCCAATCAGCCCCAGCATTTT. Its translation: CASSQERWGPNQPQHF.

The rearrangement links TRBV2 to TRBJ1-2; D is unclear. V lost 4 bases and J 7 bases, leaving 13 bases between the germline ends. This CDR3 has 13 residues. Germline V gene data show CDR1 as SNHLY and CDR2 as FYNNEI. CDR3 sequence (DNA): TGTGCCAGCAGTGGACGGGAAGGGATTGGCTACACCTTC. Its protein is CASSGREGIGYTF.

This clone was counted a single time. This chain connects TRBV19 to TRBJ2-7; the match to TRBD1 covers 10 bases. The germline gives CDR1 LNHDA, CDR2 SQIVND (reference sequence). The CDR3 is made up of 16 amino acids. With 5 bases clipped from V and 2 bases from J, the junction kept 9 bases outside the gene matches. For the CDR3, the DNA is TGTGCCAGTAGTTCAGACAGGGGGCGAAATACCTACGAGCAGTACTTC. It yields the protein CASSSDRGRNTYEQYF.

This clone was seen once. The CDR3 region is CASSQDWPGLSEQYF. For the CDR3, the DNA is TGCGCCAGCAGCCAAGACTGGCCAGGGTTATCCGAGCAGTACTTC. The V call is TRBV4-1, the J call TRBJ2-7, with a tentative D call TRBD1 (5 bases). CDR1 and CDR2 (germline): MGHRA, YSYEKL. The V and J ends lost 0 bases and 6 bases respectively, with 15 bases between them. This CDR3 region has 15 residues.

The chain combines TRBV4-1 with TRBJ2-7; TRBD1 agrees at 7 bases. Germline lookup yields CDR1 MGHRA and CDR2 YSYEKL. V lost 2 bases and J lost 2; bases outside the gene matches: 12. This CDR3 is 17 amino acids long. The CDR3 coding sequence is TGCGCCAGCAGCCAACCTACCTACAGGGGAAAAACCTACGAGCAGTACTTC. It is translated as CASSQPTYRGKTYEQYF.

The chain employs TRBV19 and TRBJ2-1, with 7 nucleotides matching TRBD2. The V gene end was trimmed by 0 bases and the J gene end by 3 bases; junction bases not matched to a gene: 5. From germline, CDR1 is LNHDA and CDR2 SQIVND (reference sequence). The CDR3 sequence is 16 residues long. Written as DNA, the CDR3 is TGTGCCAGTAGTATAGATCGTGGGGGGGACTACAATGAGCAGTTCTTC. Translated: CASSIDRGGDYNEQFF.

The chain recombines TRBV18 with TRBJ2-4; 7 positions match TRBD2. Germline-derived CDR1 and CDR2 are KGHSH and LQKENI. The CDR3 extends over 17 amino acids. V shed 0 bases and J 0 bases; nucleotides not matched to a gene: 5. The DNA of the CDR3 is TGTGCCAGCTCACCACCGGTACTAGCGTTAGCCAAAAACATTCAGTACTTC. This encodes CASSPPVLALAKNIQYF.

The rearrangement joins TRBV27 to TRBJ2-5; the D gene is possibly TRBD1 (6 bases). The end of the DNA aligns better with TRBJ2-7, so the J call may be wrong. CDR1 is MNHEY and CDR2 is SMNVEV in the germline V gene (reference sequence). CDR3 length equals 13 residues. CDR3 protein: CASRQGFSYEQYF. In DNA form, the CDR3 reads TGTGCCAGCCGCCAGGGGTTCTCCTACGAGCAGTACTTC.

Turning to this clone: Other DNA sequences from this sample encode an identical CDR3 as well. The V and J genes are TRBV29-1 and TRBJ2-1; D is unresolved. V gave up 6 bases and J gave up 0 bases, with 15 bases separating them. The CDR3 spans 15 residues. From germline, CDR1 is SQVTM and CDR2 ANQGSEA. DNA for the CDR3: TGCAGCGTACCATCCCAGGTGAGCTCCTACAATGAGCAGTTCTTC. It codes for CSVPSQVSSYNEQFF.

The chain couples TRBV18 to TRBJ2-1, with TRBD2 matching 12 bases. Germline values: CDR1 KGHSH, CDR2 LQKENI. This CDR3 is built from 16 residues. V lost 7 bases, J lost 4 bases, and 8 bases stayed unmatched. CDR3 loop: CASLDRTSGAYNEQFF. The CDR3 DNA is TGTGCCAGCTTAGATAGGACTAGCGGGGCTTACAATGAGCAGTTCTTC.

The chain employs TRBV29-1 and TRBJ1-1; 7 bases are a match to TRBD1. This CDR3 region has 12 residues. Unmatched junction bases numbered 6, after V lost 4 bases and J lost 7 bases. CDR1 is SQVTM, CDR2 ANQGSEA, per germline. DNA for the CDR3: TGCAGCGTTGCTGTGACAGGGCTTGAAGCTTTCTTT. Protein product: CSVAVTGLEAFF.

The V and J genes are TRBV6-1 and TRBJ2-7; D might be TRBD1 (5 bases). This CDR3 is 14 amino acids long. CDR1 and CDR2 from the germline V gene are MNHNS and SASEGT. V lost 4 bases, J lost 3 bases, and 13 bases lay in between. CDR3 protein: CASSVQTADYEQYF. For the CDR3, the DNA is TGTGCCAGCAGTGTACAGACAGCTGACTACGAGCAGTACTTC.

This chain links TRBV7-2 with TRBJ2-7; 7 positions agree with TRBD1. With V trimmed by 6 bases and J by 3 bases, 8 bases remained unmatched. This CDR3 contains 14 residues. The germline V gene encodes CDR1 SGHTA and CDR2 FQGNSA. DNA of the CDR3: TGTGCCAGCAGTGAACAGGGGATAGGCTACGAGCAGTACTTC. Its protein is CASSEQGIGYEQYF.

This rearrangement joins TRBV4-3 to TRBJ1-5; no clear D gene. The germline V gene has CDR1 LGHNA and CDR2 YSLEER. The ends were cut back, 0 bases at V and 4 bases at J, with 10 bases in the middle. This CDR3 is 15 amino acids long. The CDR3 here is CASSQESAGNQPQHF. In DNA form, the CDR3 reads TGCGCCAGCAGCCAAGAGTCGGCGGGAAATCAGCCCCAGCATTTT.

Turning to this clone: An end of the junction differs from the germline gene, which may be a read error. The rearrangement joins TRBV30 to TRBJ2-7, with TRBD2 identical over 9 bases. Germline V gives CDR1 GTSNPN, CDR2 SVGIG (reference sequence). This CDR3 has 16 amino acids. CDR3 coding DNA: TGTGCCTGGAGTGGAGGACCCCGAGGGCTAGCGGGATCGACGGACTTC. Translating gives CAWSGGPRGLAGSTDF.

The CDR3 coding sequence is TGTGCCAGCAGCCACCCTCGGGGGGGGACGAGCTCCTACAATGAGCAGTTCTTC. This sequence encodes CASSHPRGGTSSYNEQFF. The chain recombines TRBV9 with TRBJ2-1; 8 bases map to TRBD2. Per the germline V gene, CDR1 is SGDLS and CDR2 is YYNGEE. Trimming removed 4 bases from V and 0 bases from J; junction bases left unmatched: 12. The CDR3 length is 18 residues.

The rearrangement joins TRBV5-6 to TRBJ2-1; 9 nucleotides align to TRBD1. The CDR3 loop spans 16 amino acids. Germline V gene data show CDR1 as SGHDT and CDR2 as YYEEEE. With V trimmed by 3 bases and J by 8 bases, 12 bases remained unmatched. Here the CDR3 reads CASSWWTGTGRYEQFF. The CDR3 nucleotides read TGTGCCAGCAGCTGGTGGACCGGGACAGGGAGGTATGAGCAGTTCTTC.

This sequence joins TRBV5-1 and TRBJ1-5; maybe TRBD1 (6 bases). The CDR3 covers 20 residues. Trimming removed 4 bases from V and 3 bases from J, with 29 bases in between. Germline V gene sequence: CDR1 SGHRS, CDR2 YFSETQ. This chain's CDR3 is CASSPARGGGRSVVNQPQHF. DNA for the CDR3: TGCGCCAGCAGCCCCGCCCGGGGCGGGGGGCGAAGTGTGGTCAATCAGCCCCAGCATTTT.

The chain is built from TRBV6-5 and TRBJ2-7; the match to TRBD2 covers 7 bases. This CDR3 has 15 amino acids. Germline loops: CDR1 MNHEY, CDR2 SVGAGI. V was pared by 6 bases and J by 2 bases, with 10 bases of the junction left unmatched. The CDR3 DNA follows: TGTGCCAGCAGCCTCGGGGGGACGGGGACCTACGAGCAGTACTTC. Translated: CASSLGGTGTYEQYF.

This chain links TRBV10-1 with TRBJ2-1; 10 bases match TRBD2. Germline V CDR1 and CDR2: WNHNN, SYGVQD (reference sequence). V trimming: 4 bases; J trimming: 4 bases; junction bases outside the gene matches: 4. There are 15 residues in the CDR3. The CDR3 sequence is CASSARLAGYNEQFF. The CDR3 nucleotides are TGCGCCAGCAGTGCCCGACTAGCGGGTTACAATGAGCAGTTCTTC.

With respect to this clone: The sample holds other DNA sequences that translate to the same CDR3. The chain recombines TRBV5-1 with TRBJ2-2; 9 bases line up with TRBD2. CDR3 length equals 15 residues. The V gene end was trimmed by 2 bases and the J gene end by 2 bases; junction bases not matched to a gene: 1. The V gene's germline CDR1 is SGHRS and CDR2 YFSETQ. In nucleotides, the CDR3 is TGCGCCAGCAGCTTAGCGGGGGGTAACACCGGGGAGCTGTTTTTT. It encodes CASSLAGGNTGELFF.

The genes are TRBV7-9 and TRBJ2-2, with a possible D match to TRBD1 (6 bases). Trimming cost V 4 bases and J 6 bases, with 15 bases left between them. The CDR3 is 15 residues long. CDR1 and CDR2 from the germline V gene are SEHNR and FQNEAQ (reference sequence). Here the CDR3 reads CASSSDRHQAGELFF. The CDR3 nucleotides are TGTGCCAGCAGCTCGGACAGACATCAGGCCGGGGAGCTGTTTTTT. The full variable domain, rest sourced from reference TRBV7-9 and TRBJ2-2, is DTGVSQNPRHKITKRGQNVTFRCDPISEHNRLYWYRQTLGQGPEFLTYFQNEAQLEKSRLLSDRFSAERPKGSFSTLEIQRTEQGDSAMYLCASSSDRHQAGELFFGEGSRLTVL.

The chain recombines TRBV5-4 with TRBJ1-1, with no clear D. Germline CDR1 SGHNT, CDR2 YYREEE (reference sequence). V was trimmed by 0 bases and J by 3 bases, leaving 9 bases between them. The CDR3 totals 14 residues. This CDR3 is CASSLGSRDTEAFF. The CDR3 DNA reads as TGTGCCAGCAGCTTGGGATCCCGGGACACTGAAGCTTTCTTT.

The chain couples TRBV15 to TRBJ2-5; D may be TRBD1 (5 bases). The tail of the sequence fits TRBJ2-7 better, so the J call may be wrong. The CDR3 is 13 amino acids. The germline V gene has CDR1 LNHNV and CDR2 YYDKDF (reference sequence). The CDR3 DNA reads as TGTGCCACCAGCCAGAGAAGGGGTCTCGAGCAGTACTTC. This encodes CATSQRRGLEQYF.

This clone was seen only once. The chain uses TRBV4-3 and TRBJ2-3; 8 bases are a match to TRBD1. V lost 4 bases, J lost 3 bases, and 6 bases stayed unmatched. Per the germline V gene, CDR1 is LGHNA and CDR2 is YSLEER. The CDR3 sequence is 15 residues long. The CDR3 DNA reads TGCGCCAGCAGCCCCGGCCAGGGGGCGACAGATACGCAGTATTTT. This codes for CASSPGQGATDTQYF.

The chain employs TRBV9 and TRBJ1-2; D is ambiguous. V lost 3 bases, J lost 1 base, and 13 bases lay in between. CDR1 and CDR2 (germline): SGDLS, YYNGEE. The CDR3 covers 15 residues. The CDR3 sequence: CASSDPTRDNYGYTF. DNA of the CDR3: TGTGCCAGCAGCGACCCGACGAGGGATAACTATGGCTACACCTTC. The whole variable domain, filled in from reference TRBV9 and TRBJ1-2, reads DSGVTQTPKHLITATGQRVTLRCSPRSGDLSVYWYQQSLDQGLQFLIQYYNGEERAKGNILERFSAQQFPDLHSELNLSSLELGDSALYFCASSDPTRDNYGYTFGSGTRLTVV.